This TCR beta chain was profiled in a study of response to subunit inactivated influenza vaccine. Ten or more counts support this clonotype. Its antigen is unidentified. One entry per CDR3 protein results from TCRdb running MiXCR on the RT-PCR reads. The sample lists over 150,000 distinct CDR3 sequences; roughly 10% were seen once. V gave up 1 base and J gave up 1 base; unmatched junction bases: 4. The CDR3 totals 15 residues. Per germline, CDR1 SGHRS and CDR2 YFSETQ. General study results and limits: Each seasonal influenza vaccination, the authors suggested, recruits few new T cells.

This sequence originates from a man aged 50-59 years who received an inactivated influenza vaccine. Sequencing used non-naive T cells sorted from PBMCs, obtained 45 days after vaccination. The rearrangement links TRBV5-1 to TRBJ2-5; 7 bases are a match to TRBD2. CDR3 loop: CASSLSGGRQETQYF. The CDR3 coding sequence is TGCGCCAGCAGCTTGTCGGGGGGTCGCCAAGAGACCCAGTACTTC.